This T cell receptor (beta chain) appears in the sequencing data of a study of Ad26.COV2.S vaccination and SARS-CoV-2 variants. Study at large: This donor came from the COV1001 trial of Ad26.COV2.S. Each vaccinee took Ad26.COV2.S intramuscularly, once or twice 56 days apart.

Findings and caveats of the study: There was reportedly substantial breadth in spike-specific CD8+ and CD4+ T cell responses after vaccination.

Details on this clone: Its antigen is currently unknown.

Treatment reported: roughly 18 received Ad26.COV2.S at low or high dose, single or two shots; roughly five received placebo; per-sample allocation not given. Specimens were obtained on day 63 following the first vaccine or placebo injection. The length of the CDR3 is 17 residues. CDR1 is LGHDT and CDR2 is YNNKEL in the germline V gene (reference sequence). J lost 3 bases, V lost 0 bases, and 8 bases had no gene match. Sequencing used immunoSEQ multiplex PCR; TCRdb keeps in-frame clones, though not all of them. The repertoire holds some 290,000 clones, with just under 85% as singletons. The chain employs TRBV3-1 (or the pseudogene TRBV3-2) and TRBJ2-1; 7 nucleotides align to TRBD2. This TCR came from a person between 18 and 65 years old who received the Ad26.COV2.S COVID-19 vaccine or a placebo. Sample: peripheral blood, taken in a trial of Ad26.COV2.S vaccine versus placebo. The CDR3 loop is CASSQDRAGNYYNEQFF. The CDR3 DNA reads TGTGCCAGCAGCCAAGATCGAGCGGGGAACTACTACAATGAGCAGTTCTTC.